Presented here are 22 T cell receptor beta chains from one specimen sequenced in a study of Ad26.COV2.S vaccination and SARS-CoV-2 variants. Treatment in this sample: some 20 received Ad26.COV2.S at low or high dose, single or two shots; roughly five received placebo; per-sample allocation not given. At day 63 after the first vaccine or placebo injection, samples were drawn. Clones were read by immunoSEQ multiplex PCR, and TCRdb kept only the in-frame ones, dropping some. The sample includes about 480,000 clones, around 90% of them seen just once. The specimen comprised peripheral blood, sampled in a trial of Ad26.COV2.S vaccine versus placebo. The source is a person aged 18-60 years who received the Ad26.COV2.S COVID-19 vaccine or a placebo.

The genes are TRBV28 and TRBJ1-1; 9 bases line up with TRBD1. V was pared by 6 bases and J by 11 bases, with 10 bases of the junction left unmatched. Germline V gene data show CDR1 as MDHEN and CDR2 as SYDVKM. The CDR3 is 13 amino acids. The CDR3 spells CASRSIQGAKAFF. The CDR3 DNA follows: TGTGCCAGCAGGTCTATACAGGGGGCAAAGGCTTTCTTT.

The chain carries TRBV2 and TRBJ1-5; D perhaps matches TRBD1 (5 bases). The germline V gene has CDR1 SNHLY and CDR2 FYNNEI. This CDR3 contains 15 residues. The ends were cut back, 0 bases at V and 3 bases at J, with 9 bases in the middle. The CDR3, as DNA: TGTGCCAGCAGTGAAGCGCGAGGGACCAATCAGCCCCAGCATTTT. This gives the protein CASSEARGTNQPQHF. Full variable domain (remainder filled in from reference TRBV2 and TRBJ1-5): EPEVTQTPSHQVTQMGQEVILRCVPISNHLYFYWYRQILGQKVEFLVSFYNNEISEKSEIFDDQFSVERPDGSNFTLKIRSTKLEDSAMYFCASSEARGTNQPQHFGDGTRLSIL.

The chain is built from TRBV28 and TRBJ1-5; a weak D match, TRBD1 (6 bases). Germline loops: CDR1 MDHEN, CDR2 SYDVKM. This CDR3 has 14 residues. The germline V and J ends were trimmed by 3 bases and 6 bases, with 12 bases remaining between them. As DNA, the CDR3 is TGTGCCAGCAGTTTGGGGGGCTCCGTTCAGCCCCAGCATTTT. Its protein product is CASSLGGSVQPQHF.

The chain's CDR3 is CASSSTRVRETQYF. In nucleotides, the CDR3 is TGTGCCAGCAGCAGTACTAGGGTACGAGAGACCCAGTACTTC. The rearrangement joins TRBV5-6 to TRBJ2-5; possible D gene TRBD2, 5 bases. Trimming left V 4 bases short and J 4 bases short, with 14 bases between. The CDR3 is 14 residues long. The germline gives CDR1 SGHDT, CDR2 YYEEEE. Based on the CDR3 plus reference TRBV5-6 and TRBJ2-5, the full variable domain is DAGVTQSPTHLIKTRGQQVTLRCSPKSGHDTVSWYQQALGQGPQFIFQYYEEEERQRGNFPDRFSGHQFPNYSSELNVNALLLGDSALYLCASSSTRVRETQYFGPGTRLLVL.

The CDR3, as DNA: TGTGCCAGCAGCTTAAGAGCAGGGGGAACTAGTTCCGATGAGCAGTTCTTC. It is translated as CASSLRAGGTSSDEQFF. The chain recombines TRBV7-3 with TRBJ2-1, with 7 positions matching TRBD1. Germline V gives CDR1 SGHTA, CDR2 FQGTGA. Trimming at V came to 1 base and at J to 8 bases, leaving 14 bases not matched to a gene. The CDR3 length is 17 residues.

The CDR3 loop reads CASAYDRGSDTQYF. In DNA, the CDR3 is TGTGCCAGCGCCTATGATCGGGGATCAGATACGCAGTATTTT. The rearrangement uses TRBV7-2 and TRBJ2-3; a possible D gene is TRBD2 (5 bases). Trimming removed 8 bases at V and 4 bases at J, with 16 bases between. Germline lookup yields CDR1 SGHTA and CDR2 FQGNSA. The CDR3 runs 14 residues.

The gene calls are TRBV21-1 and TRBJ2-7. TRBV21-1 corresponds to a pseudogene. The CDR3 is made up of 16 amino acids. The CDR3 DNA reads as TGTGCCAGCAGCAAAGAGGATCCTTTATTTCCCTACGAGCAGTACTTC. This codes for CASSKEDPLFPYEQYF.

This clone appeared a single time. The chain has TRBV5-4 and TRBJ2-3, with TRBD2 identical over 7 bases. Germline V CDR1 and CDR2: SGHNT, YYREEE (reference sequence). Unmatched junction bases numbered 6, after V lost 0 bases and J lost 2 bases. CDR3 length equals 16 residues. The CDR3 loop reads CASSLGLAENTDTQYF. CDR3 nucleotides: TGTGCCAGCAGCTTGGGGCTAGCGGAGAACACAGATACGCAGTATTTT.

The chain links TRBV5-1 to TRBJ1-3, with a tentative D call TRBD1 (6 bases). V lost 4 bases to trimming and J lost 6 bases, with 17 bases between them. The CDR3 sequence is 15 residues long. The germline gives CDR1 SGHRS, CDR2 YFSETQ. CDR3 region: CASSPSVGAENTIYF. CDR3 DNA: TGCGCCAGCAGCCCGAGCGTGGGGGCTGAAAACACCATATATTTT.

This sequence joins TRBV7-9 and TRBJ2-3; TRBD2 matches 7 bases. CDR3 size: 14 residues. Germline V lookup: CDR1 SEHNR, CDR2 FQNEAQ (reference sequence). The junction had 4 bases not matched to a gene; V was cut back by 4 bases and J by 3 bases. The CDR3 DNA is TGTGCCAGCAGCTCCCTAGCGGCTACAGATACGCAGTATTTT. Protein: CASSSLAATDTQYF. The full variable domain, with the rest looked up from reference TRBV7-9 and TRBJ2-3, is DTGVSQNPRHKITKRGQNVTFRCDPISEHNRLYWYRQTLGQGPEFLTYFQNEAQLEKSRLLSDRFSAERPKGSFSTLEIQRTEQGDSAMYLCASSSLAATDTQYFGPGTRLTVL.

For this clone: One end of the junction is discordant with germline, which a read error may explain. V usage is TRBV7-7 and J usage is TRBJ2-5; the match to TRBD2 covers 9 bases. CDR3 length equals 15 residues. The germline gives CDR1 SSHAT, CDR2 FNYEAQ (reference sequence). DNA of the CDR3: TGTGCTAGCAGCTTAGGTTTAGCGGGAGTAGAGACCCAGTACTTC. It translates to CASSLGLAGVETQYF.

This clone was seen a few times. The CDR3 DNA reads TGTGCCAGCAGTGAAGCGCTCCTGGGGGGTATGGTCACTGAAGCTTTCTTT. Its protein is CASSEALLGGMVTEAFF. The V and J genes are TRBV2 and TRBJ1-1; tentatively, D is TRBD1 (5 bases). The CDR3 sequence is 17 residues long. V lost 0 bases and J 4 bases, leaving 18 bases between the germline ends. The germline V gene has CDR1 SNHLY and CDR2 FYNNEI.

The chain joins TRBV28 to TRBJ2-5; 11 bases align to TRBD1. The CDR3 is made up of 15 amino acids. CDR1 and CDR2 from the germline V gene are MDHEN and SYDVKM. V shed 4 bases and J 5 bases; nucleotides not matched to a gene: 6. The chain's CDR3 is CASSYGDRGLETQYF. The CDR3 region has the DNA TGTGCCAGCAGTTACGGGGACAGGGGGTTGGAGACCCAGTACTTC.

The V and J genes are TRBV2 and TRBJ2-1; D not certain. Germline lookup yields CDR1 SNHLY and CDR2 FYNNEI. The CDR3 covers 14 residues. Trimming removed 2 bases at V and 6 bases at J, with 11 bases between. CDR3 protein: CASSETMGPNEQFF. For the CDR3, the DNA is TGTGCCAGCAGTGAAACAATGGGTCCCAATGAGCAGTTCTTC.

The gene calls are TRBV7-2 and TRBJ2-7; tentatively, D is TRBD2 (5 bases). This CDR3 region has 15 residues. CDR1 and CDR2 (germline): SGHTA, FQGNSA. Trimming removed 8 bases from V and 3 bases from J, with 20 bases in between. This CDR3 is CASSIVEGVFYEQYF. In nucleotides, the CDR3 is TGTGCCAGCTCTATAGTTGAGGGAGTTTTCTACGAGCAGTACTTC.

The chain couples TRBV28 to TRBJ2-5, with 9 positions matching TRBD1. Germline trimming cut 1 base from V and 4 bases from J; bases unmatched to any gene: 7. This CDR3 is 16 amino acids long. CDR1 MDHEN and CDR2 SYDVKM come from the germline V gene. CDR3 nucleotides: TGTGCCAGCAGTTTATTCGGGACAGGGACCCGAGAGACCCAGTACTTC. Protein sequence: CASSLFGTGTRETQYF.

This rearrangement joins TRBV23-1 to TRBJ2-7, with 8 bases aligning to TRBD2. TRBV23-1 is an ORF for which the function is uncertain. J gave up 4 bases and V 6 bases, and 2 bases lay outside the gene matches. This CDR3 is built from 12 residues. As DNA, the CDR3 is TGCGCCAGCAGGGGACTAGATTACGAGCAGTACTTC. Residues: CASRGLDYEQYF.

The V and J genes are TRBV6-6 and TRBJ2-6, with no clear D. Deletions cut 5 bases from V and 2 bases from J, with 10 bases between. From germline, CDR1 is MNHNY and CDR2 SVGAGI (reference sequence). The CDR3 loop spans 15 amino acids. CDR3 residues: CASSPWGTGANVLTF. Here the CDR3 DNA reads TGTGCCAGCAGTCCTTGGGGTACTGGGGCCAACGTCCTGACTTTC.

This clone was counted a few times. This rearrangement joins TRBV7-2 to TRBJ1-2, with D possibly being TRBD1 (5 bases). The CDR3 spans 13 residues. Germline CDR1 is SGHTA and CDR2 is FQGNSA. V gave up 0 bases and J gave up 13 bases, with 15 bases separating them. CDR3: CASSLAGQGKGTF. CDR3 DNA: TGTGCCAGCAGCTTAGCGGGGCAGGGTAAAGGCACCTTC. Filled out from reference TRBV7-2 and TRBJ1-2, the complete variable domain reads GAGVSQSPSNKVTEKGKDVELRCDPISGHTALYWYRQSLGQGLEFLIYFQGNSAPDKSGLPSDRFSAERTGGSVSTLTIQRTQQEDSAVYLCASSLAGQGKGTFGSGTRLTVV.

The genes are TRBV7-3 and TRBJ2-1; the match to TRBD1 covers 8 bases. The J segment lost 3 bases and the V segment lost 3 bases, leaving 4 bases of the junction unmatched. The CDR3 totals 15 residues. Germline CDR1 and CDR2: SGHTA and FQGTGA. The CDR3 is CASSFRQGNYNEQFF. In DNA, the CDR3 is TGTGCCAGCAGCTTTAGACAGGGGAACTACAATGAGCAGTTCTTC. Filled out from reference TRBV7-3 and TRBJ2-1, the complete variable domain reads GAGVSQTPSNKVTEKGKYVELRCDPISGHTALYWYRQSLGQGPEFLIYFQGTGAADDSGLPNDRFFAVRPEGSVSTLKIQRTERGDSAVYLCASSFRQGNYNEQFFGPGTRLTVL.

The CDR3 DNA follows: TGTGCCAGCAGCCAGGGAGTTTCCTACGAGCAGTACTTC. This codes for CASSQGVSYEQYF. This chain connects TRBV6-6 to TRBJ2-7; D is tentatively TRBD1 or TRBD2 (5 bases each). Trimming shortened V by 6 bases and J by 1 base, and 10 bases separated the two germline ends. Germline-derived CDR1 and CDR2 are MNHNY and SVGAGI (reference sequence). The CDR3 length is 13 residues.

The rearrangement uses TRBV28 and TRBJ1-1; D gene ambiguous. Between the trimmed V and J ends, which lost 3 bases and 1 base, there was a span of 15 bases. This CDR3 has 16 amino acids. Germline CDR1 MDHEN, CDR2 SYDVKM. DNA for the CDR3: TGTGCCAGCAGTTTCCCCTGGACTGTAGGGAACACTGAAGCTTTCTTT. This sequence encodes CASSFPWTVGNTEAFF.